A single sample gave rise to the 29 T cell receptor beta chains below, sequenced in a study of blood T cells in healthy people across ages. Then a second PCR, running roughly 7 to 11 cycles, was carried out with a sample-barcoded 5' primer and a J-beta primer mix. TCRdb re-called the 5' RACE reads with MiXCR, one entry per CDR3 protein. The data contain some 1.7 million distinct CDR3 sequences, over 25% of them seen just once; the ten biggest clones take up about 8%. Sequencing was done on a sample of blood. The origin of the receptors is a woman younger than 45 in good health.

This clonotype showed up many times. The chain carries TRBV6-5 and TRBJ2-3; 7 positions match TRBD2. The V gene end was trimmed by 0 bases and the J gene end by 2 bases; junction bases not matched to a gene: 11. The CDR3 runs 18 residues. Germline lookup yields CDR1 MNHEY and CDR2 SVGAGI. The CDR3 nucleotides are TGTGCCAGCAGTTACTCGTGGAATAGTCTAGCGGACACAGATACGCAGTATTTT. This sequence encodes CASSYSWNSLADTDTQYF.

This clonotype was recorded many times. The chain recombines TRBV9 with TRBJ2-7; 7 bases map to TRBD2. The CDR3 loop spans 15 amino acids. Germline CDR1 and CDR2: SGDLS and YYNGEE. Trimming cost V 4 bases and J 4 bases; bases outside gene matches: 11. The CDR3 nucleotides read TGTGCCAGCAGCAAAACTCCGGGACTATCATACGAGCAGTACTTC. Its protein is CASSKTPGLSYEQYF.

The CDR3 is CASSREGAAIRNYGYTF. For the CDR3, the DNA is TGTGCCAGCAGCCGCGAGGGAGCCGCAATTCGGAACTATGGCTACACCTTC. The rearrangement uses TRBV6-1 and TRBJ1-2, with no clear D. CDR3 size: 17 residues. The germline gives CDR1 MNHNS, CDR2 SASEGT. Trimming shortened V by 6 bases and J by 2 bases, and 22 bases separated the two germline ends.

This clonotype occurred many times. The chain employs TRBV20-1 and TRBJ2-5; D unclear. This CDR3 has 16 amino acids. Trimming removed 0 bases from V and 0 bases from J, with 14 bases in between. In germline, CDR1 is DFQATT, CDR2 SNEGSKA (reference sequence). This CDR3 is CSARDPEKGYQETQYF. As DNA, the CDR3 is TGCAGTGCTAGAGATCCAGAAAAGGGCTACCAAGAGACCCAGTACTTC.

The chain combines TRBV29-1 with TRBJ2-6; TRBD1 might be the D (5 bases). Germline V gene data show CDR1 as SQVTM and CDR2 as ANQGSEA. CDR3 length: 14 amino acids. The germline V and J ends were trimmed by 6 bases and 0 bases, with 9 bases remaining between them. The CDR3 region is CSVQESSGANVLTF. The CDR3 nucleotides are TGCAGCGTACAGGAAAGCTCTGGGGCCAACGTCCTGACTTTC.

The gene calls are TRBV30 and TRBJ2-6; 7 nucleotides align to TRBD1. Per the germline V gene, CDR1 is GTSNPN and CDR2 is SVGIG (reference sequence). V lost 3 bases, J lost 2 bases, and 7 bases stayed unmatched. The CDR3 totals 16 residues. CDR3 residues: CAWRRQGSTGANVLTF. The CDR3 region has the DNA TGTGCCTGGAGGCGACAGGGTTCGACTGGGGCCAACGTCCTGACTTTC.

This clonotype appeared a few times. CDR3 in amino acids: CASSQLTSGNADTQYF. For the CDR3, the DNA is TGTGCCAGCAGCCAACTGACTAGCGGCAACGCAGATACGCAGTATTTT. The rearrangement links TRBV3-1 to TRBJ2-3, with 9 nucleotides matching TRBD2. J lost 4 bases, V lost 2 bases, and 7 bases had no gene match. Germline V CDR1 and CDR2: LGHDT, YNNKEL (reference sequence). The CDR3 is made up of 16 amino acids.

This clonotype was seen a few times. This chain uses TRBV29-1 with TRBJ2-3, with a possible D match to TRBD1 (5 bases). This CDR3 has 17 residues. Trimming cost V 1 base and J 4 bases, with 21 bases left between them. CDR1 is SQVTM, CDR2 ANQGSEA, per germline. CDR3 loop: CSVEVGRAGLFADTQYF. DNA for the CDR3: TGCAGCGTTGAAGTTGGTAGAGCAGGGCTGTTCGCAGATACGCAGTATTTT.

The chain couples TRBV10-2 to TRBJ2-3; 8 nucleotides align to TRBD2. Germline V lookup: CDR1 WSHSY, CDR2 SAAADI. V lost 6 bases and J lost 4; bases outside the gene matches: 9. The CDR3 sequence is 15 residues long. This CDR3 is CASSDSAGAADTQYF. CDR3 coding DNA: TGCGCCAGCAGCGATTCAGCGGGAGCGGCAGATACGCAGTATTTT.

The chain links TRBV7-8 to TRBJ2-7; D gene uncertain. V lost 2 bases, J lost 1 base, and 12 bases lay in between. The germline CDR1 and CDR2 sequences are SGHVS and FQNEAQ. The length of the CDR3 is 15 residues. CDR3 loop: CASSLYRRMSYEQYF. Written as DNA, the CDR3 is TGTGCCAGCAGCTTATACCGCAGGATGTCCTACGAGCAGTACTTC. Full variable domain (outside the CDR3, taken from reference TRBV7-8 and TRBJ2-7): GAGVSQSPRYKVAKRGQDVALRCDPISGHVSLFWYQQALGQGPEFLTYFQNEAQLDKSGLPSDRFFAERPEGSVSTLKIQRTQQEDSAVYLCASSLYRRMSYEQYFGPGTRLTVT.

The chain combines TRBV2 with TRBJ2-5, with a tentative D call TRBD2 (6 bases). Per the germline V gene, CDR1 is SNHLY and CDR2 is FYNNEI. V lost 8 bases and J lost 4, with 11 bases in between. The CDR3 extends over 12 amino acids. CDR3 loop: CASSEGIETQYF. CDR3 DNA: TGTGCCAGCTCGGAGGGAATAGAGACCCAGTACTTC.

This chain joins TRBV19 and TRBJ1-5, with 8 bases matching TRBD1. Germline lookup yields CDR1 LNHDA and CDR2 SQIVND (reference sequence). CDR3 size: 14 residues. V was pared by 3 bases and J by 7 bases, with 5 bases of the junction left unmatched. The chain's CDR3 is CASSIQQGEQPQHF. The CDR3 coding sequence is TGTGCCAGTAGTATCCAACAGGGGGAGCAGCCCCAGCATTTT.

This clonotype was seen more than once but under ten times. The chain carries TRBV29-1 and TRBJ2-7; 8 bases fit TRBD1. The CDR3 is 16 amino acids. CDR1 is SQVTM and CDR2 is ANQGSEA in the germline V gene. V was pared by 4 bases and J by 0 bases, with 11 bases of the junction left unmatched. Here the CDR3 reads CSVVPRGQTSSYEQYF. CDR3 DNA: TGCAGCGTTGTTCCCAGGGGGCAGACTAGCTCCTACGAGCAGTACTTC.

The CDR3 DNA follows: TGTGCCAGCAGTCAGACCGGCTCAGGGGGTAAAAATGAGCAGTTCTTC. Translating gives CASSQTGSGGKNEQFF. The chain employs TRBV27 and TRBJ2-1; 7 positions match TRBD1. Germline CDR1 reads MNHEY; CDR2 reads SMNVEV (reference sequence). V shed 5 bases, J shed 7 bases, and the junction held 14 bases outside the gene matches. This CDR3 comprises 16 residues.

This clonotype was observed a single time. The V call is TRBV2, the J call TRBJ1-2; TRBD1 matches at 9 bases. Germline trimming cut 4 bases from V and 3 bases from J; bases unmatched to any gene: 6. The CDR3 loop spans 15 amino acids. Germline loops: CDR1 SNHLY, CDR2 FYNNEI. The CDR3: CASSVRDREDYGYTF. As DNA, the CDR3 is TGTGCCAGCAGTGTCCGGGACAGGGAGGACTATGGCTACACCTTC.

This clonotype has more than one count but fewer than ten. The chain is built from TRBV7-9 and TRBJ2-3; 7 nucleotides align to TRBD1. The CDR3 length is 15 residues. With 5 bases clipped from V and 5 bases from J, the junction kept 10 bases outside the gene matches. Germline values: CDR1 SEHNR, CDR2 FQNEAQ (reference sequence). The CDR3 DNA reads TGTGCCAGCAGCACCACAGGGGTCCCTAAAGATACGCAGTATTTT. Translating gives CASSTTGVPKDTQYF.

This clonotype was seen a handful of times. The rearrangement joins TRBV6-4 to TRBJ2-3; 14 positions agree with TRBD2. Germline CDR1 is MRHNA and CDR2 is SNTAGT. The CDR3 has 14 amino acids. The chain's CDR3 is CATSGGAFADTQYF. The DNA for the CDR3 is TGTGCGACTAGCGGGGGGGCCTTTGCAGATACGCAGTATTTT.

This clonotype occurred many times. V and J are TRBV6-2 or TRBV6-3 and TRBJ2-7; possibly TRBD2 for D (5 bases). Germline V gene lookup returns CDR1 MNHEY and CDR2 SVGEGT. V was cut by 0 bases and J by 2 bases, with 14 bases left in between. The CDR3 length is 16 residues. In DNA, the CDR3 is TGTGCCAGCAGTTACTCGATCGGGGTAGATGCCTACGAGCAGTACTTC. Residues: CASSYSIGVDAYEQYF.

CDR3 residues: CASSPPGREGTQYF. Written as DNA, the CDR3 is TGTGCCAGCAGCCCGCCCGGGAGAGAAGGGACCCAGTACTTC. V usage is TRBV9 and J usage is TRBJ2-4, with D maybe TRBD2 (6 bases). TRBJ2-5 matches the DNA end more closely, so the J call is doubtful. The germline V gene encodes CDR1 SGDLS and CDR2 YYNGEE. This CDR3 is 14 amino acids long.

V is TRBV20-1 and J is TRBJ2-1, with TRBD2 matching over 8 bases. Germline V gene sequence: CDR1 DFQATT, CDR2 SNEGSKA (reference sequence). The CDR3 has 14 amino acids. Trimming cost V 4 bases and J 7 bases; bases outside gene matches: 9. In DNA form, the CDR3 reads TGCAGTGCTACCGGGGGGGCCGTTCGGAATGAGCAGTTCTTC. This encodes CSATGGAVRNEQFF.

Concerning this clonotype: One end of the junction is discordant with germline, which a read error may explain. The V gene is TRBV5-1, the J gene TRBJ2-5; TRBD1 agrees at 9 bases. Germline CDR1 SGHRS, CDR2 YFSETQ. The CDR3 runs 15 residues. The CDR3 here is CASSLEGQGVEAQYF. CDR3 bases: TGCGCCAGCAGCTTGGAGGGACAGGGAGTAGAGGCCCAGTACTTC.

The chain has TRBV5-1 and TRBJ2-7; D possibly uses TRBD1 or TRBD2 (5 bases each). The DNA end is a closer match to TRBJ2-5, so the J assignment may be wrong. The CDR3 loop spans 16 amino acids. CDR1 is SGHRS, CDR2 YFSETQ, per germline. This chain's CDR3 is CASSQAGTNPGETQYF. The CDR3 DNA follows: TGCGCCAGCAGCCAGGCGGGTACGAACCCAGGGGAGACCCAGTACTTC.

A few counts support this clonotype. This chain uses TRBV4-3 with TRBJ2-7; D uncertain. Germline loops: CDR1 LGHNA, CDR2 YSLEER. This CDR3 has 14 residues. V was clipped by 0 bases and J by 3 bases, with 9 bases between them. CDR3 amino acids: CASSQDRTFYEQYF. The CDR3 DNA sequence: TGCGCCAGCAGCCAAGATCGAACTTTCTACGAGCAGTACTTC.

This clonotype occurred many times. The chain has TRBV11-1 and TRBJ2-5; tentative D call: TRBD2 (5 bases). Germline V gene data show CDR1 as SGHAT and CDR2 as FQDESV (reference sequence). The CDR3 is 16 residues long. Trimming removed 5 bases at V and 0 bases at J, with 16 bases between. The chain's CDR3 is CASSKRDSGYQETQYF. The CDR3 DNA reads TGTGCCAGCAGCAAACGGGATTCGGGGTACCAAGAGACCCAGTACTTC.

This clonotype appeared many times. The DNA of the CDR3 is TGCGCCAGCAACTCCGAGGACTACGAGCAGTACTTC. Protein: CASNSEDYEQYF. J is TRBJ2-7 and V is TRBV10-2; D is unresolved. The ends were cut back, 7 bases at V and 3 bases at J, with 10 bases in the middle. Per germline, CDR1 WSHSY and CDR2 SAAADI. The CDR3 loop spans 12 amino acids.

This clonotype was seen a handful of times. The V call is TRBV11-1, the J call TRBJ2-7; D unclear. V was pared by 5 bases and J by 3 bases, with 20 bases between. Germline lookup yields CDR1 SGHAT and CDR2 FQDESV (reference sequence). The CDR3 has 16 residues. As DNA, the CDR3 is TGTGCCAGCAGCCAGACACCGATAAACAGTCTCTACGAGCAGTACTTC. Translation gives CASSQTPINSLYEQYF.

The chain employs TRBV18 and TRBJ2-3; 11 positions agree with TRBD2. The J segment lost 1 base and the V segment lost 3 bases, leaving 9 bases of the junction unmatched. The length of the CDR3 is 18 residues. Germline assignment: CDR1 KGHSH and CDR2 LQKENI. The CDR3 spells CASSPLPGTSGRTDTQYF. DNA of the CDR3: TGTGCCAGCTCACCTCTCCCTGGGACTAGCGGACGCACAGATACGCAGTATTTT. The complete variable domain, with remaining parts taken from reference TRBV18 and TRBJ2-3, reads NAGVMQNPRHLVRRRGQEARLRCSPMKGHSHVYWYRQLPEEGLKFMVYLQKENIIDESGMPKERFSAEFPKEGPSILRIQQVVRGDSAAYFCASSPLPGTSGRTDTQYFGPGTRLTVL.

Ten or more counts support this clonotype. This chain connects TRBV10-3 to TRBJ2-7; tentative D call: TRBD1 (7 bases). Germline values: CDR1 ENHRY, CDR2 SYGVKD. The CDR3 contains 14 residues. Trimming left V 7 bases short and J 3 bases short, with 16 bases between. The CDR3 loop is CAIKPRGDGYEQYF. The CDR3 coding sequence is TGTGCCATCAAACCCAGGGGGGACGGCTACGAGCAGTACTTC.

The CDR3 DNA sequence: TGTGCCAGCAGGACGACTAAAGGGGAGACCCAGTACTTC. Amino acid sequence: CASRTTKGETQYF. The gene calls are TRBV6-2 or TRBV6-3 and TRBJ2-5; TRBD2 might be the D (5 bases). Germline V gives CDR1 MNHEY, CDR2 SVGEGT. Trimming stripped 6 bases from V and 5 bases from J, with 13 bases between. This CDR3 is built from 13 residues.